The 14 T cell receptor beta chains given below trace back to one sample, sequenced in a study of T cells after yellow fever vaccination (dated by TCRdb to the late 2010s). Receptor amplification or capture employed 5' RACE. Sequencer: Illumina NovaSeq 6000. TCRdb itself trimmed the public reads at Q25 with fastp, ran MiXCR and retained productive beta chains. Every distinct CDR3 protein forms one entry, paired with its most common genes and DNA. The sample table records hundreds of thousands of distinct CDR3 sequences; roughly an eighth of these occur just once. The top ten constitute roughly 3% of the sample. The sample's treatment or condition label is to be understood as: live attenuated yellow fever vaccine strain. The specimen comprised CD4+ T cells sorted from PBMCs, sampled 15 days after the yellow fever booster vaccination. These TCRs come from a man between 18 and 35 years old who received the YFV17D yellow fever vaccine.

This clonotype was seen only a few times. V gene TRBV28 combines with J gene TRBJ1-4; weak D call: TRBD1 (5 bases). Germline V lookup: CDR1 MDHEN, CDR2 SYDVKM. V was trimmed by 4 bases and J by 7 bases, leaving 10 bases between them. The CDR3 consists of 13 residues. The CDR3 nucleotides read TGTGCCAGCAGTTCGACAGTGGGTGAAAAACTGTTTTTT. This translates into CASSSTVGEKLFF. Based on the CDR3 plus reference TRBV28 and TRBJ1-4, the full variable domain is DVKVTQSSRYLVKRTGEKVFLECVQDMDHENMFWYRQDPGLGLRLIYFSYDVKMKEKGDIPEGYSVSREKKERFSLILESASTNQTSMYLCASSSTVGEKLFFGSGTQLSVL.

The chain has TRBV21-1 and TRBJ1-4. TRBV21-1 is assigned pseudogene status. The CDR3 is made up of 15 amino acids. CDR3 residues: CASSKGPSTNEKLFF. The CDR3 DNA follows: TGTGCCAGCAGCAAAGGACCCTCAACTAATGAAAAACTGTTTTTT.

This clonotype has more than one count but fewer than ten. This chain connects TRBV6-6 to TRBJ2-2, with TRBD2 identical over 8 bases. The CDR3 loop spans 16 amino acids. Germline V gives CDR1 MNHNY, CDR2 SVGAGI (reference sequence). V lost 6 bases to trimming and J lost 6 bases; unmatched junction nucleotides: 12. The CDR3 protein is CASSTVVAGFPGELFF. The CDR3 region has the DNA TGTGCCAGCAGCACGGTGGTAGCGGGGTTTCCCGGGGAGCTGTTTTTT.

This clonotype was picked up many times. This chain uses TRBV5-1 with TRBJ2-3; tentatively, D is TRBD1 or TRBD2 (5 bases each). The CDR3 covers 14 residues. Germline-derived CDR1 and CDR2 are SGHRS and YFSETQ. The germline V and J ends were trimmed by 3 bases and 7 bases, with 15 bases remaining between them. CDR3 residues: CASSSGTPGNTQYF. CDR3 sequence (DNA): TGCGCCAGCAGCTCCGGGACGCCGGGAAATACGCAGTATTTT.

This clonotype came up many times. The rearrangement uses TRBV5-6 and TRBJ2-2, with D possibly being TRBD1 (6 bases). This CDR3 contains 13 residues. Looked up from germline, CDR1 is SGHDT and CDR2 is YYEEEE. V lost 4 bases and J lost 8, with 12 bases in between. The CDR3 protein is CASSIDRTGELFF. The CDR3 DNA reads TGTGCCAGCAGCATCGACAGGACGGGGGAGCTGTTTTTT.

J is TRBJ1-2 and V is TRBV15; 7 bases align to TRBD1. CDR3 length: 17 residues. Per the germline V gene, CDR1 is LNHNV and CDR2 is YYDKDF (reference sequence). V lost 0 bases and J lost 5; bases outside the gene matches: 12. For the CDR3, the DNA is TGTGCCACCAGCAGAGATCTTAGGAGCCAGGGGGTATATGGCTACACCTTC. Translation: CATSRDLRSQGVYGYTF.

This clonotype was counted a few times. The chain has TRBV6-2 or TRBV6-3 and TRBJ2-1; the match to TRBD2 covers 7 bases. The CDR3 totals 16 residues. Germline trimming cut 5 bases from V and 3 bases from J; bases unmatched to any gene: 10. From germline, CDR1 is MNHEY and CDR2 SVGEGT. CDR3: CASSRISGWSYNEQFF. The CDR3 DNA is TGTGCCAGCAGTAGGATTAGCGGGTGGAGCTACAATGAGCAGTTCTTC.

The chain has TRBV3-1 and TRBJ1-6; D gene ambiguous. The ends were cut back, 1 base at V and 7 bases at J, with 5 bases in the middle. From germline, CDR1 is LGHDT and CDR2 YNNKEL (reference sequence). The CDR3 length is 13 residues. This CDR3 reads CASSQVGNSPLHF. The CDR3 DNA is TGTGCCAGCAGCCAAGTTGGGAATTCACCCCTCCACTTT.

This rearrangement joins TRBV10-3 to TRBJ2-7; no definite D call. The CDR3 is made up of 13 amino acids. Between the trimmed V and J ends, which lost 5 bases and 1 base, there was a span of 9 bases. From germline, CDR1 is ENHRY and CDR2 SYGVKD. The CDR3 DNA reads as TGTGCCATCAGTACCACAGCGTCCTACGAGCAGTACTTC. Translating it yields CAISTTASYEQYF.

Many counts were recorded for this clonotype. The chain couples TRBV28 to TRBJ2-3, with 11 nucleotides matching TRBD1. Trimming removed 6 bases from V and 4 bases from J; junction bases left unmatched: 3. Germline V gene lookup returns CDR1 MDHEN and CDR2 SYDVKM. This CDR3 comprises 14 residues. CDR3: CASSPGQGADTQYF. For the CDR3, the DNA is TGTGCCAGCAGCCCGGGACAGGGGGCAGATACGCAGTATTTT.

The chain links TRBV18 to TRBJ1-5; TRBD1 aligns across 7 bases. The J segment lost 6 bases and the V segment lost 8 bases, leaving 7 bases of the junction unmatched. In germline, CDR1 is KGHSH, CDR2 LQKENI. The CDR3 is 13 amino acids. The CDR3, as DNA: TGTGCCAGCCACCAGGGGGTCGGTCAGCCCCAGCATTTT. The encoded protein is CASHQGVGQPQHF.

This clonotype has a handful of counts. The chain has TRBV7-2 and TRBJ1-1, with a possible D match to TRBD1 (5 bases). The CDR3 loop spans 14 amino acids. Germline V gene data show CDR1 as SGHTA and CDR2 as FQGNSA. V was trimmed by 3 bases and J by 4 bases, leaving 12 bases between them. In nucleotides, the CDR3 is TGTGCCAGCAGCTTCTCCAGGGCGGGCACTGAAGCTTTCTTT. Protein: CASSFSRAGTEAFF. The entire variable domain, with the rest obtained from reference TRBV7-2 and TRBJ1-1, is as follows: GAGVSQSPSNKVTEKGKDVELRCDPISGHTALYWYRQSLGQGLEFLIYFQGNSAPDKSGLPSDRFSAERTGGSVSTLTIQRTQQEDSAVYLCASSFSRAGTEAFFGQGTRLTVV.

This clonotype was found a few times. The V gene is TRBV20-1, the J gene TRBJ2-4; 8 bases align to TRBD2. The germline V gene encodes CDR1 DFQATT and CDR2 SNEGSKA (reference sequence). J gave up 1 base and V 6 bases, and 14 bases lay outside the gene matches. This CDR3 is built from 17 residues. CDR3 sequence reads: CSAEGIAGLAAKNIQYF. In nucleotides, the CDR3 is TGCAGTGCCGAGGGGATAGCGGGGTTGGCGGCCAAAAACATTCAGTACTTC.

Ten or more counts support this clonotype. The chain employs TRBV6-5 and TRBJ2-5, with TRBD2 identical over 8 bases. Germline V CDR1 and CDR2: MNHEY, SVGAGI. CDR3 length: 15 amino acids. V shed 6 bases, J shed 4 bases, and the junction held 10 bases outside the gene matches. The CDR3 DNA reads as TGTGCCAGCAGGCCTAGACTAGCGTTTGGAGAGACCCAGTACTTC. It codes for CASRPRLAFGETQYF.